This T cell receptor beta chain was identified in a study of shared clonotypes between healthy human individuals. About the study: Ranging from 18 to 49 in age, donors were two women and a few men.

TCRdb's copy holds only in-frame clones and misses some; the assay was immunoSEQ multiplex PCR. Counted here are around 330,000 clones, approximately 74% occurring once; the ten biggest clones make up 10% to 13%. The CDR3 contains 11 residues. The germline V gene has CDR1 DFQATT and CDR2 SNEGSKA (reference sequence). V was cut by 6 bases and J by 4 bases, with 7 bases left in between. The V gene is TRBV20-1, the J gene TRBJ2-4, with D perhaps matching TRBD1 or TRBD2 (5 bases each). This receptor was identified in a man aged 25-45 years in good health. The sequenced material came from memory CD4+ T cells sorted from blood. The subset: CD45RA-negative fraction. Written as DNA, the CDR3 is TGCAGTGCCAGGGAGAAAAACATTCAGTACTTC. Amino acids: CSAREKNIQYF.